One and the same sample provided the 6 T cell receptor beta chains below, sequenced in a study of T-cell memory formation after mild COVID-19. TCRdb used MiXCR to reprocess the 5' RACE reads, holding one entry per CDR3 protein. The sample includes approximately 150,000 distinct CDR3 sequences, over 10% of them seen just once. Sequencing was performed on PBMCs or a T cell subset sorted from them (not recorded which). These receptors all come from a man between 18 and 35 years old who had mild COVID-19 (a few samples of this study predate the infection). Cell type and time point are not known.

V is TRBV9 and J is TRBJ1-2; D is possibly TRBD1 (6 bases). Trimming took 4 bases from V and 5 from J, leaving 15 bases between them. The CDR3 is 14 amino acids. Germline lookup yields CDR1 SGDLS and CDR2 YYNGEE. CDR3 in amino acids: CASSLRGGGYGYTF. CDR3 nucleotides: TGTGCCAGCAGCCTCCGGGGGGGCGGGTATGGCTACACCTTC.

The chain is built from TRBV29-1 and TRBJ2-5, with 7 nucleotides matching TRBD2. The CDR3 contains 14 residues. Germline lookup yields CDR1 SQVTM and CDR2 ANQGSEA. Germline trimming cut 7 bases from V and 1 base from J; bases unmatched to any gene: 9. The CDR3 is CSAVGGVPQETQYF. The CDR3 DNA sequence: TGCAGCGCTGTGGGGGGGGTTCCCCAAGAGACCCAGTACTTC. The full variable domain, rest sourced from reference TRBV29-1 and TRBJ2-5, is SAVISQKPSRDICQRGTSLTIQCQVDSQVTMMFWYRQQPGQSLTLIATANQGSEATYESGFVIDKFPISRPNLTFSTLTVSNMSPEDSSIYLCSAVGGVPQETQYFGPGTRLLVL.

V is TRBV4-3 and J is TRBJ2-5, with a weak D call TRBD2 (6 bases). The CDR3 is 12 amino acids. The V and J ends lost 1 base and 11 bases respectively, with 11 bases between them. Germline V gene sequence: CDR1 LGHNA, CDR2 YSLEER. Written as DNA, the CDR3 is TGCGCCAGCAGCCAAGGGCGGGGAGCACAGTACTTC. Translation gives CASSQGRGAQYF.

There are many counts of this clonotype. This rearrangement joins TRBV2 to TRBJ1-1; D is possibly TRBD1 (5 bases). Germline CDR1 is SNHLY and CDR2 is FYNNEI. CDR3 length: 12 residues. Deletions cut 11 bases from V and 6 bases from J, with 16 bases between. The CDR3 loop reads CASSREIAEAFF. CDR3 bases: TGTGCCTCCAGCAGGGAGATCGCTGAAGCTTTCTTT.

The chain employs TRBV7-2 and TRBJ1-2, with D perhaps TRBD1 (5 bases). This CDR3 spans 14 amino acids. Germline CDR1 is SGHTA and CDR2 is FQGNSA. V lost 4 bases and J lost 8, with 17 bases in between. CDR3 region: CASSWGGALEGYTF. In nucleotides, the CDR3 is TGTGCCAGCAGCTGGGGCGGGGCGTTAGAGGGCTACACCTTC.

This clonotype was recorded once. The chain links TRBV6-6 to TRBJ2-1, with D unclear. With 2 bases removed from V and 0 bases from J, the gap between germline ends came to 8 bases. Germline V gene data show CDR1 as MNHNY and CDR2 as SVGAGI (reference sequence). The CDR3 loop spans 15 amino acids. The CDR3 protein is CASSYEGRSYNEQFF. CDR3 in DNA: TGTGCCAGCAGTTACGAAGGGCGCTCCTACAATGAGCAGTTCTTC.